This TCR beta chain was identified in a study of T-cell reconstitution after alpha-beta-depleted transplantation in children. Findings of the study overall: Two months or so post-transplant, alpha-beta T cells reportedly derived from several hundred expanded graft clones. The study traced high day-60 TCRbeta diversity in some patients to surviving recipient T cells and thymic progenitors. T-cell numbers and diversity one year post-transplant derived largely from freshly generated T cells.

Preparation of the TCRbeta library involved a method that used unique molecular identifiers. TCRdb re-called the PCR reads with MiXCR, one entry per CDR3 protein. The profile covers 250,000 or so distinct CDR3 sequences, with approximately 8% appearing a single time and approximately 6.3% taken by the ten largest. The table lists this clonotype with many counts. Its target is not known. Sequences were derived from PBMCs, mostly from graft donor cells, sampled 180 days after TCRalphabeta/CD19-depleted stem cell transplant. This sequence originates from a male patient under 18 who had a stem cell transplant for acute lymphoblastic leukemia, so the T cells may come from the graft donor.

The CDR3 loop is CASRSHNGGGGYTF. As DNA, the CDR3 is TGTGCCAGCAGATCCCATAACGGGGGTGGGGGCTACACCTTC. This chain connects TRBV27 to TRBJ1-2; TRBD1 might be the D (5 bases). The CDR3 consists of 14 residues. V was shortened by 6 bases and J by 8 bases, with 19 bases between the two germline ends. The germline gives CDR1 MNHEY, CDR2 SMNVEV (reference sequence).